This T cell receptor (beta chain) was captured in a study of blood T cells in healthy people across ages. This clonotype showed up just a few times. Its antigen remains unidentified. Germline assignment: CDR1 SGHDT and CDR2 YYEEEE. V gave up 6 bases and J gave up 3 bases, with 16 bases separating them. The CDR3 is 14 residues long. Together with a sample-barcoded 5' primer, a J-beta primer mix was included in a second PCR lasting roughly 6 to 12 cycles. TCRdb passed the 5' RACE reads through MiXCR, listing each CDR3 protein once. The repertoire has about 720,000 distinct CDR3 sequences, over 20% of them found once; the top ten carry about 20%. General study results and limits: Age brought a roughly linear fall in TCR beta diversity measured per million T cells. Naive CD4+ cell counts and diversity both ran higher in long-lived than in aged donors. Estimates drawn from one million T cells were deemed to understate diversity.

The sequenced material came from blood. The receptor was derived from a man between 65 and 79 years old in good health. The chain has TRBV5-6 and TRBJ2-7; D gene ambiguous. CDR3: CASKRRPAVYEQYF. Here the CDR3 DNA reads TGTGCCAGCAAAAGGCGGCCGGCTGTCTACGAGCAGTACTTC.